Each of the 24 T cell receptor beta chains below was sequenced from the same sample in a study of T cells expressing NK-cell markers. After re-calling the 5' RACE reads, TCRdb lists one entry per CDR3 protein, DNA absent. The clone table shows about 550,000 distinct CDR3 sequences, with the ten largest holding approximately 3.5%. Source material: blood T cells: a sorted CD56 or NKG2C T cell subset, CD4+ or CD8+ T cells, or bulk PBMC T cells (not recorded which). Every receptor here comes from a man aged 18 to 35 in good health.

V usage is TRBV7-9 and J usage is TRBJ2-1; checking the TCRdb D call of TRBD1 is not possible without DNA. Germline loops: CDR1 SEHNR, CDR2 FQNEAQ (reference sequence). This CDR3 is 14 amino acids long. CDR3 residues: CASSLYRGHGEQFF.

The chain joins TRBV12-3 or TRBV12-4 to TRBJ2-1; TCRdb returns TRBD1, unconfirmable since there is no DNA. The CDR3 is 11 residues long. The CDR3: CASSRGDEQFF.

This chain uses TRBV10-2 with TRBJ2-1; TCRdb's D call, TRBD2, is unchecked because there is no DNA. From germline, CDR1 is WSHSY and CDR2 SAAADI. The length of the CDR3 is 15 residues. Here the CDR3 reads CASSPPGGPVNEQFF.

The V gene is TRBV2, the J gene TRBJ2-1. The CDR3 has 13 residues. In germline, CDR1 is SNHLY, CDR2 FYNNEI. The CDR3 region is CASCPLSYNEQFF.

The genes are TRBV5-1 and TRBJ2-1; with no DNA, the TCRdb D assignment of TRBD1 cannot be verified. The length of the CDR3 is 14 residues. Germline V lookup: CDR1 SGHRS, CDR2 YFSETQ. CDR3: CASTSGQGGYEQFF.

This chain uses TRBV12-3 or TRBV12-4 with TRBJ2-3; the TCRdb D gene call, TRBD2, has no DNA to confirm it. This CDR3 contains 14 residues. The CDR3 here is CASSRERPSDTQYF.

The genes are TRBV4-2 and TRBJ1-2. Per germline, CDR1 LGHNA and CDR2 YNFKEQ. The CDR3 runs 14 residues. This CDR3 is CASSQEEGIDGYTF.

The rearrangement uses TRBV12-3 or TRBV12-4 and TRBJ2-3; TCRdb's D call, TRBD2, is unchecked because there is no DNA. The CDR3 is made up of 18 amino acids. This CDR3 reads CASSLSRLAGEFTDTQYF.

The CDR3 is CASRGLTSSPYNEQFF. The V gene is TRBV6-1, the J gene TRBJ2-1; the D gene TCRdb calls, TRBD2, cannot be checked with no DNA. This CDR3 is 16 amino acids long. Germline V lookup: CDR1 MNHNS, CDR2 SASEGT.

The chain uses TRBV5-5 and TRBJ2-7; the D call from TCRdb, TRBD1, cannot be confirmed without DNA. From germline, CDR1 is SGHKS and CDR2 YYEKEE (reference sequence). This CDR3 comprises 13 residues. CDR3 sequence reads: CASRRTASYEQYF.

CDR3 residues: CASSYRRMTLGGYTF. V is TRBV12-3 or TRBV12-4 and J is TRBJ1-2. This CDR3 comprises 15 residues.

V usage is TRBV7-2 and J usage is TRBJ2-3; checking the TCRdb D call of TRBD2 is not possible without DNA. The CDR3 runs 14 residues. Germline V gene sequence: CDR1 SGHTA, CDR2 FQGNSA. The CDR3: CASSLESGRDTQYF.

The chain uses TRBV29-1 and TRBJ2-7; as DNA is missing, the TRBD2 call by TCRdb cannot be tested. The V gene's germline CDR1 is SQVTM and CDR2 ANQGSEA. This CDR3 has 13 residues. The chain's CDR3 is CSVKTVLNYEQYF.

V is TRBV29-1 and J is TRBJ2-2; the D call from TCRdb, TRBD1, cannot be confirmed without DNA. CDR1 is SQVTM, CDR2 ANQGSEA, per germline. This CDR3 is built from 15 residues. The CDR3 protein is CSVEMQRGHTGELFF.

The rearrangement uses TRBV5-1 and TRBJ2-6; the D call from TCRdb, TRBD1, cannot be confirmed without DNA. Germline CDR1 is SGHRS and CDR2 is YFSETQ. This CDR3 has 17 residues. The CDR3 loop is CASRMGQVRSGANVLTF.

The chain's CDR3 is CASGPEYRAFF. The chain couples TRBV12-5 to TRBJ1-1. CDR3 size: 11 residues. Germline V gives CDR1 LGHNT, CDR2 FRNRAP.

The chain couples TRBV29-1 to TRBJ2-5; TCRdb returns TRBD1, unconfirmable since there is no DNA. Germline CDR1 SQVTM, CDR2 ANQGSEA. This CDR3 is built from 12 residues. The CDR3 region is CSFRDISETQYF.

This chain uses TRBV5-1 with TRBJ1-2; checking the TCRdb D call of TRBD1 is not possible without DNA. Germline V CDR1 and CDR2: SGHRS, YFSETQ. This CDR3 region has 16 residues. The CDR3 is CASSLGVTGINYGYTF. Complete variable domain (other parts from reference TRBV5-1 and TRBJ1-2): KAGVTQTPRYLIKTRGQQVTLSCSPISGHRSVSWYQQTPGQGLQFLFEYFSETQRNKGNFPGRFSGRQFSNSRSEMNVSTLELGDSALYLCASSLGVTGINYGYTFGSGTRLTVV.

The rearrangement uses TRBV10-3 and TRBJ2-3; TCRdb selects TRBD1, and the lack of DNA leaves this call unchecked. Germline CDR1 and CDR2: ENHRY and SYGVKD. This CDR3 has 15 residues. CDR3 amino acids: CAISENRRLTDTQYF.

The chain couples TRBV6-1 to TRBJ2-6; the D gene TCRdb calls, TRBD1, cannot be checked with no DNA. There are 14 residues in the CDR3. The V gene's germline CDR1 is MNHNS and CDR2 SASEGT. The CDR3 loop is CASTRGGGANVLTF.

The V gene is TRBV29-1, the J gene TRBJ2-1; absent DNA, TCRdb's TRBD1 call cannot be checked. The CDR3 runs to 15 residues. Germline CDR1 and CDR2: SQVTM and ANQGSEA. CDR3 amino acids: CSVEKRAPEGNEQFF.

This chain joins TRBV5-1 and TRBJ2-1; TCRdb's assignment of TRBD2 cannot be checked, as there is no DNA. This CDR3 is 15 amino acids long. Germline lookup yields CDR1 SGHRS and CDR2 YFSETQ. CDR3 residues: CASSPEPGLVNEQFF.

V usage is TRBV6-5 and J usage is TRBJ2-1; checking the TCRdb D call of TRBD2 is not possible without DNA. Germline V gene data show CDR1 as MNHEY and CDR2 as SVGAGI. This CDR3 has 15 amino acids. The CDR3 is CASSTDPGPLKGQFF.

The chain links TRBV6-5 to TRBJ2-1; TCRdb indicates TRBD2, and absent DNA this call remains unverified. Germline loops: CDR1 MNHEY, CDR2 SVGAGI. The CDR3 is 17 amino acids. The CDR3 sequence: CASSPIRLAGIYNEQFF.